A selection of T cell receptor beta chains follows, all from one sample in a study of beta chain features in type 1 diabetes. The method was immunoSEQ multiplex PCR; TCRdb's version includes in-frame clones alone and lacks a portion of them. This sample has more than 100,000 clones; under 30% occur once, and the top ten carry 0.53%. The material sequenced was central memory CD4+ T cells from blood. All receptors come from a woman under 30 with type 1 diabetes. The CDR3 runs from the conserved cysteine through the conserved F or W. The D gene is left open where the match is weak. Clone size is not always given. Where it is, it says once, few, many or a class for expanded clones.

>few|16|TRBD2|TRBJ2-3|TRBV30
TGTGCCTGGACCCCCGGAGTGGCTAGCGGGAGCTATACGCAGTATTTT
CAWTPGVASGSYTQYF
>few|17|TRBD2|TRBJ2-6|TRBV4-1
TGCGCCAGCAGCCAACGGCGGGAGGGCACGGGGGCCAACGTCCTGACTTTC
CASSQRREGTGANVLTF
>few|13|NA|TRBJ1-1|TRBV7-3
TGTGCCAGCAGCCTACAGGGGAACACTGAAGCTTTCTTT
CASSLQGNTEAFF
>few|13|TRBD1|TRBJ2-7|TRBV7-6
TGTGCCAGCAGCAAGGGACAGGGGTACGAGCAGTACTTC
CASSKGQGYEQYF
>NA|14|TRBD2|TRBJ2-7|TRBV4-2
TGTGCCAGCAGGGGACTAGCATCGTCCTACGAGCAGTACTTC
CASRGLASSYEQYF
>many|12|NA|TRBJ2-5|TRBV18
TGTGCCAGCTCACCTCTACAAGAGACCCAGTACTTC
CASSPLQETQYF
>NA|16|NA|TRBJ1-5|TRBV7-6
TGTGCCAGCAGCTTAGTGCAGGGCGAGGGCAATCAGCCCCAGCATTTT
CASSLVQGEGNQPQHF
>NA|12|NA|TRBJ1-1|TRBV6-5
TGTGCCAGCCGTTGGGGCGACACTGAAGCTTTCTTT
CASRWGDTEAFF
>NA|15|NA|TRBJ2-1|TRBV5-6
TGTGCCAGCAGCGAACCGGGACATCCATTTAATGAGCAGTTCTTC
CASSEPGHPFNEQFF
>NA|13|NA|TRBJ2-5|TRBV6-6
TGTGCCAGCAGTATTCTAGTTCAAGAGACCCAGTACTTC
CASSILVQETQYF
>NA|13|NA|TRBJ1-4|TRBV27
TGTGCCAGCAGTTGGCATACTAATGAAAAACTGTTTTTT
CASSWHTNEKLFF
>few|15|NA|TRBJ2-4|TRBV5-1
TGCGCCAGCAGCTCCCAGGCAGGGGCCCTCAACATTCAGTACTTC
CASSSQAGALNIQYF
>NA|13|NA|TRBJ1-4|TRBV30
TGTGCCTGGCAACAGGGTACTAATGAAAAACTGTTTTTT
CAWQQGTNEKLFF
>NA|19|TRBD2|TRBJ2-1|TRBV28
TGTGCCAGCAGCCCACTCACCGGGACTAAGAAGAGCTCCTACAATGAGCAGTTCTTC
CASSPLTGTKKSSYNEQFF
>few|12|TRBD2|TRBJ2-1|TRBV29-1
TGCAGCGAGGGGACTAGCGGGAACGAGCAGTTCTTC
CSEGTSGNEQFF